This TCR beta chain emerged from a study of radiotherapy plus CTLA-4 blockade in lung cancer. The assay was immunoSEQ multiplex PCR, and TCRdb's table has in-frame clones only and misses some. The repertoire includes around 22,000 clones, 71% of them detected once, and less than 3.5% sits in the top ten. CDR3 size: 11 residues. Germline lookup yields CDR1 DFQATT and CDR2 SNEGSKA (reference sequence). Between the trimmed V and J ends, which lost 4 bases and 6 bases, there was a span of 10 bases. This sequence originates from a human donor with non-small cell lung cancer whose response to radiotherapy plus ipilimumab could not be evaluated. The specimen was peripheral blood, collected from a patient treated with radiotherapy plus ipilimumab. The V call is TRBV20-1, the J call TRBJ2-7, with a possible D match to TRBD2 (6 bases). CDR3 nucleotides: TGCAGTGCTATGAGGGGAGGCGAGCAGTACTTC. It specifies CSAMRGGEQYF.